The 20 T cell receptor beta chains below come from one sample, sequenced in a study of control samples from healthy donors and cancer patients. Assay: immunoSEQ multiplex PCR; the TCRdb copy retains only in-frame clones and omits some. Seen here are around 190,000 clones, about 90% observed once, and the top ten hold approximately 1.5%. Sequencing input: blood. Receptor source: a woman aged 45-65 years in good health.

V and J are TRBV30 and TRBJ1-1; D call uncertain. Germline lookup yields CDR1 GTSNPN and CDR2 SVGIG (reference sequence). This CDR3 spans 11 amino acids. Deletions cut 0 bases from V and 11 bases from J, with 10 bases between. CDR3 region: CAWSVERRAFF. The CDR3 DNA is TGTGCCTGGAGTGTGGAGCGGAGGGCTTTCTTT.

The CDR3 is CASSLGQVYSNQPQHF. The CDR3 DNA reads TGCGCCAGCAGCTTGGGGCAGGTCTATAGCAATCAGCCCCAGCATTTT. The rearrangement uses TRBV5-1 and TRBJ1-5; no reliable D call. Germline assignment: CDR1 SGHRS and CDR2 YFSETQ. This CDR3 has 16 residues. V lost 0 bases and J 0 bases, leaving 10 bases between the germline ends.

The chain joins TRBV28 to TRBJ1-5; 8 nucleotides line up with TRBD1. This CDR3 region has 14 residues. Germline CDR1 MDHEN, CDR2 SYDVKM. Trimming removed 6 bases from V and 3 bases from J; junction bases left unmatched: 4. In nucleotides, the CDR3 is TGTGCCAGCAGACAGGGGGGGCCCAATCAGCCCCAGCATTTT. Translating gives CASRQGGPNQPQHF.

This clone was seen more than once but under ten times. CDR3 in DNA: TGTGCCATCAGGGGACTAGCGACTCATGAGCAGTACTTC. As protein: CAIRGLATHEQYF. The chain is built from TRBV10-3 and TRBJ2-7; 10 bases are a match to TRBD2. Germline values: CDR1 ENHRY, CDR2 SYGVKD. CDR3 length equals 13 residues. The V segment lost 6 bases and the J segment 7 bases; nucleotides outside the gene matches: 6.

The J gene is TRBJ2-3, the V gene TRBV9, with D uncertain. Looked up from germline, CDR1 is SGDLS and CDR2 is YYNGEE. CDR3 length: 13 residues. V shed 3 bases and J shed 3 bases, with 8 bases lying between them. CDR3 sequence: CASSASVTDTQYF. CDR3 DNA sequence: TGTGCCAGCAGCGCCAGTGTGACAGATACGCAGTATTTT.

CDR3 sequence: CASSYSSGAYEQYF. CDR3 nucleotide sequence: TGTGCCAGCAGTTACTCTTCGGGTGCCTACGAGCAGTACTTC. This chain links TRBV6-5 with TRBJ2-7; D not certain. The CDR3 consists of 14 residues. V was cut by 0 bases and J by 2 bases, with 8 bases left in between. The germline gives CDR1 MNHEY, CDR2 SVGAGI.

V gene TRBV2 combines with J gene TRBJ2-7; 9 positions agree with TRBD2. The germline V gene has CDR1 SNHLY and CDR2 FYNNEI. This CDR3 is 14 amino acids long. J was trimmed by 4 bases and V by 7 bases; bases with no gene match: 8. The CDR3 sequence is CASIRLTSGYEQYF. In DNA, the CDR3 is TGTGCCAGCATCCGACTGACTAGCGGATACGAGCAGTACTTC. The entire variable domain, with the rest obtained from reference TRBV2 and TRBJ2-7, is as follows: EPEVTQTPSHQVTQMGQEVILRCVPISNHLYFYWYRQILGQKVEFLVSFYNNEISEKSEIFDDQFSVERPDGSNFTLKIRSTKLEDSAMYFCASIRLTSGYEQYFGPGTRLTVT.

CDR3 sequence: CASRMQGSYGYTF. The CDR3, as DNA: TGTGCCAGTAGGATGCAGGGTTCCTATGGCTACACCTTC. The gene calls are TRBV19 and TRBJ1-2; D possibly corresponds to TRBD1 (5 bases). From germline, CDR1 is LNHDA and CDR2 SQIVND (reference sequence). V shed 6 bases and J shed 4 bases, with 12 bases lying between them. The CDR3 is 13 amino acids.

This clone was detected once. The V gene is TRBV18, the J gene TRBJ1-2; 8 bases agree with TRBD1. Germline CDR1 reads KGHSH; CDR2 reads LQKENI. V lost 6 bases and J lost 5; bases outside the gene matches: 2. The CDR3 is made up of 12 amino acids. The CDR3 nucleotides read TGTGCCAGCTCCACAGGGGGATATGGCTACACCTTC. Protein product: CASSTGGYGYTF.

V gene TRBV18 combines with J gene TRBJ1-5, with D maybe TRBD1 (5 bases). This CDR3 has 12 residues. Trimming took 4 bases from V and 11 from J, leaving 12 bases between them. Germline V gene data show CDR1 as KGHSH and CDR2 as LQKENI. The CDR3 DNA reads as TGTGCCAGCTCACTGGGGGGGGAATCCCAGCATTTT. Its translation: CASSLGGESQHF.

The chain joins TRBV5-1 to TRBJ2-1; D remains unclear. Trimming stripped 0 bases from V and 0 bases from J, with 10 bases between. In germline, CDR1 is SGHRS, CDR2 YFSETQ. CDR3 length: 16 amino acids. CDR3 sequence reads: CASSLGERSSYNEQFF. In nucleotides, the CDR3 is TGCGCCAGCAGCTTGGGCGAACGGAGCTCCTACAATGAGCAGTTCTTC. Drawing the rest from reference TRBV5-1 and TRBJ2-1, the complete variable domain is KAGVTQTPRYLIKTRGQQVTLSCSPISGHRSVSWYQQTPGQGLQFLFEYFSETQRNKGNFPGRFSGRQFSNSRSEMNVSTLELGDSALYLCASSLGERSSYNEQFFGPGTRLTVL.

This chain connects TRBV7-9 to TRBJ1-2; D is undetermined. The CDR3 is made up of 13 amino acids. Germline values: CDR1 SEHNR, CDR2 FQNEAQ (reference sequence). V lost 1 base to trimming and J lost 5 bases, with 8 bases between them. The DNA of the CDR3 is TGTGCCAGCAGCTTAGGGGGATCTTATGGCTACACCTTC. Its protein is CASSLGGSYGYTF.

CDR3 region: CASIIPGGSAFF. DNA of the CDR3: TGCGCCAGCATTATTCCGGGGGGTTCGGCTTTCTTT. This chain connects TRBV10-2 to TRBJ1-1; tentative D call: TRBD1 (5 bases). This CDR3 has 12 residues. The germline gives CDR1 WSHSY, CDR2 SAAADI. V was shortened by 7 bases and J by 11 bases, with 17 bases between the two germline ends.

This chain joins TRBV7-2 and TRBJ1-5, with unresolved D. Germline V CDR1 and CDR2: SGHTA, FQGNSA. Trimming left V 5 bases short and J 4 bases short, with 12 bases between. This CDR3 comprises 14 residues. The CDR3 bases are TGTGCCAGCAGCCCCGACCCGGGGAATCAGCCCCAGCATTTT. Residues: CASSPDPGNQPQHF.

CDR3 DNA sequence: TGTGCCAGCAGCTTTGGACGCTGGTCACCCCTCCACTTT. It translates to CASSFGRWSPLHF. The chain has TRBV5-6 and TRBJ1-6; D unclear. CDR1 and CDR2 (germline): SGHDT, YYEEEE. With 2 bases removed from V and 10 bases from J, the gap between germline ends came to 10 bases. The CDR3 is made up of 13 amino acids.

V gene TRBV7-9 combines with J gene TRBJ2-1, with D unresolved. From germline, CDR1 is SEHNR and CDR2 FQNEAQ (reference sequence). This CDR3 spans 14 amino acids. V was clipped by 1 base and J by 2 bases, with 6 bases between them. The CDR3 DNA sequence: TGTGCCAGCAGCTTAGTAGGCCCCTACAATGAGCAGTTCTTC. This gives the protein CASSLVGPYNEQFF.

The chain carries TRBV28 and TRBJ1-2; D is uncertain. The V and J ends lost 5 bases and 2 bases respectively, with 12 bases between them. The CDR3 runs to 14 residues. The germline V gene encodes CDR1 MDHEN and CDR2 SYDVKM. The DNA of the CDR3 is TGTGCCAGCAGTCTCACCCCGGGGAACTATGGCTACACCTTC. This codes for CASSLTPGNYGYTF.

This chain joins TRBV9 and TRBJ1-1; D remains ambiguous. Germline V gene data show CDR1 as SGDLS and CDR2 as YYNGEE. The CDR3 extends over 15 amino acids. Trimming pared 4 bases from V and 1 base from J, leaving 14 bases between. CDR3 in DNA: TGTGCCAGCAGCCCTAGTCCCGGACGGAACACTGAAGCTTTCTTT. Translated, it gives CASSPSPGRNTEAFF.

This chain uses TRBV20-1 with TRBJ2-7; D is unresolved. The CDR3 sequence is 11 residues long. V lost 3 bases and J 3 bases, leaving 6 bases between the germline ends. CDR1 and CDR2 (germline): DFQATT, SNEGSKA (reference sequence). CDR3 protein: CSASLIYEQYF. DNA of the CDR3: TGCAGTGCTAGTCTAATCTACGAGCAGTACTTC.

The chain links TRBV12-3 or TRBV12-4 to TRBJ1-1, with D perhaps TRBD1 (5 bases). The CDR3 covers 13 residues. Trimming took off 3 bases at V and 5 bases at J, with 10 bases between the two ends. The CDR3 coding sequence is TGTGCCAGCAGTTTTGGGGGGAGAACTGAAGCTTTCTTT. It translates to CASSFGGRTEAFF.